Each of the 28 T cell receptor beta chains below was sequenced from the same sample in a study of shared clonotypes between healthy human individuals (dated by TCRdb to about 2020). Library prep was done by the immunoSEQ multiplex PCR assay. Held by TCRdb, this immuneACCESS table contains in-frame sequences only and omits some clones. Under half of the omission traces to an unresolved V gene where checked; the cause of the rest is unknown. Here the sample has around 1,000,000 clones; approximately 80% occur a single time. The ten biggest clones cover approximately 0.95% of the sample. The sample taken for sequencing was memory CD4+ T cells from PBMCs. The cell subset or site label of this sample denotes: CD45RA-negative fraction. All receptors come from a man aged 18 to 29 in good health. Some clones in this sample may be carry-over from other donors' samples.

This clone was detected only a few times. The chain combines TRBV6-6 with TRBJ1-2, with D possibly TRBD1 on 5 matching bases. The V gene lost 6 bases and the J gene lost 6 bases, with 14 bases spanning the gap. Germline loops: CDR1 MNHNY, CDR2 SVGAGI (reference sequence). The CDR3 length is 13 residues. This CDR3 reads CASSFDSLNGYTF. The CDR3 region has the DNA TGTGCCAGCAGCTTCGACAGTTTAAATGGCTACACCTTC.

The rearrangement joins TRBV7-2 to TRBJ1-1; 7 bases map to TRBD1. With V trimmed by 5 bases and J by 2 bases, 8 bases remained unmatched. CDR3 length: 15 amino acids. Germline V lookup: CDR1 SGHTA, CDR2 FQGNSA. In nucleotides, the CDR3 is TGTGCCAGCAGCCGAGGGGGCAGCGCCAACACTGAAGCTTTCTTT. It translates to CASSRGGSANTEAFF.

This clone turned up a few times. The chain uses TRBV27 and TRBJ2-1; 7 bases agree with TRBD2. Losses at the gene ends were 3 bases for V and 9 bases for J; bases not matched to a gene: 5. The CDR3 totals 13 residues. From germline, CDR1 is MNHEY and CDR2 SMNVEV (reference sequence). DNA of the CDR3: TGTGCCAGCAGTTTGGGGGAGGGGACTGAGCAGTTCTTC. This encodes CASSLGEGTEQFF.

The V call is TRBV6-5, the J call TRBJ2-7; D is uncertain. Trimming took 2 bases from V and 5 from J, leaving 4 bases between them. Germline V gene data show CDR1 as MNHEY and CDR2 as SVGAGI. The CDR3 extends over 11 amino acids. The CDR3 DNA sequence: TGTGCCAGCAGTTACCTCCACGAGCAGTACTTC. Translating gives CASSYLHEQYF.

This chain joins TRBV5-8 and TRBJ1-2; D unclear. V was trimmed by 0 bases and J by 4 bases, leaving 7 bases between them. Per germline, CDR1 SGHTS and CDR2 YDEGEE. The CDR3 has 13 residues. This CDR3 reads CASSLDRSYGYTF. CDR3 nucleotide sequence: TGTGCCAGCAGCTTGGACAGAAGCTATGGCTACACCTTC. Looking up the rest from reference TRBV5-8 and TRBJ1-2 gives the full variable domain: EAGVTQSPTHLIKTRGQQATLRCSPISGHTSVYWYQQALGLGLQFLLWYDEGEERNRGNFPPRFSGRQFPNYSSELNVNALELEDSALYLCASSLDRSYGYTFGSGTRLTVV.

The J gene is TRBJ2-1, the V gene TRBV27; 8 bases align to TRBD2. Looked up from germline, CDR1 is MNHEY and CDR2 is SMNVEV (reference sequence). The CDR3 totals 20 residues. Trimming removed 6 bases from V and 3 bases from J; junction bases left unmatched: 22. For the CDR3, the DNA is TGTGCCAGCAGCAATAGGGGAATGTCCCTGACCGGGAGGGTCTACAATGAGCAGTTCTTC. Translation: CASSNRGMSLTGRVYNEQFF.

As to this clone: A read error may be the cause here, since a much bigger clone is one base away. This CDR3 is also generated by other DNA sequences in the sample. The chain couples TRBV5-4 to TRBJ1-5, with D perhaps matching TRBD1 (5 bases). This CDR3 has 13 residues. The V gene lost 2 bases and the J gene lost 4 bases, with 7 bases spanning the gap. CDR1 SGHNT and CDR2 YYREEE come from the germline V gene (reference sequence). The CDR3 bases are TGTGCCAGCAGCTTAGACAGTAATCAGCCCCAGCATTTT. Translation gives CASSLDSNQPQHF.

V and J are TRBV6-1 and TRBJ2-7; a possible D gene is TRBD1 (6 bases). The V gene lost 8 bases and the J gene lost 13 bases, with 18 bases spanning the gap. The V gene's germline CDR1 is MNHNS and CDR2 SASEGT. There are 11 residues in the CDR3. The DNA for the CDR3 is TGTGCCAGCGGAGCCGGGACACTTACTTACTTC. Protein sequence: CASGAGTLTYF.

This clone was seen only a few times. This chain uses TRBV4-1 with TRBJ2-5, with D tentatively TRBD1 (6 bases). The CDR3 contains 14 residues. Between the trimmed V and J ends, which lost 2 bases and 1 base, there was a span of 8 bases. Germline loops: CDR1 MGHRA, CDR2 YSYEKL. The CDR3 spells CASSQSDSQETQYF. In nucleotides, the CDR3 is TGCGCCAGCAGCCAATCGGACAGCCAAGAGACCCAGTACTTC.

Worth noting for this clone: The identical CDR3 is also encoded by other nucleotide sequences in the sample. This sequence joins TRBV27 and TRBJ1-5; no clear D gene. CDR1 MNHEY and CDR2 SMNVEV come from the germline V gene (reference sequence). This CDR3 region has 14 residues. Trimming shortened V by 2 bases and J by 0 bases, and 5 bases separated the two germline ends. The CDR3 sequence is CASSLRYSNQPQHF. The CDR3 region has the DNA TGTGCCAGCAGTTTAAGGTATAGCAATCAGCCCCAGCATTTT.

This chain uses TRBV5-3 with TRBJ2-7; D might be TRBD2 (5 bases). TRBV5-3 is recorded as an ORF, its role being uncertain. Trimming pared 0 bases from V and 2 bases from J, leaving 21 bases between. This CDR3 comprises 18 residues. CDR3 sequence: CARSLAGREDKGAYEQYF. CDR3 nucleotide sequence: TGTGCCAGAAGCTTGGCGGGTCGGGAAGACAAAGGAGCCTACGAGCAGTACTTC.

This chain uses TRBV5-1 with TRBJ2-2; D is undetermined. V shed 0 bases and J shed 1 base, with 7 bases lying between them. The CDR3 totals 15 residues. The V gene's germline CDR1 is SGHRS and CDR2 YFSETQ. CDR3 residues: CASSLVAENTGELFF. As DNA, the CDR3 is TGCGCCAGCAGCTTGGTCGCTGAGAACACCGGGGAGCTGTTTTTT. Full variable domain (remainder filled in from reference TRBV5-1 and TRBJ2-2): KAGVTQTPRYLIKTRGQQVTLSCSPISGHRSVSWYQQTPGQGLQFLFEYFSETQRNKGNFPGRFSGRQFSNSRSEMNVSTLELGDSALYLCASSLVAENTGELFFGEGSRLTVL.

V gene TRBV18 combines with J gene TRBJ2-7; D possibly corresponds to TRBD1 (6 bases). This CDR3 contains 15 residues. V was trimmed by 0 bases and J by 2 bases, leaving 11 bases between them. From germline, CDR1 is KGHSH and CDR2 LQKENI. This CDR3 is CASSPPSGQTYEQYF. In nucleotides, the CDR3 is TGTGCCAGCTCACCACCGTCAGGACAGACCTACGAGCAGTACTTC.

The sample holds one count of this clone. The rearrangement uses TRBV27 and TRBJ1-5, with unresolved D. The ends were cut back, 1 base at V and 2 bases at J, with 12 bases in the middle. The germline gives CDR1 MNHEY, CDR2 SMNVEV (reference sequence). The CDR3 loop spans 16 amino acids. The CDR3 DNA sequence: TGTGCCAGCAGTTTATTTCCAACAGACGGCAATCAGCCCCAGCATTTT. Protein product: CASSLFPTDGNQPQHF.

The genes are TRBV6-5 and TRBJ1-2, with D uncertain. The length of the CDR3 is 11 residues. From germline, CDR1 is MNHEY and CDR2 SVGAGI. The V and J ends lost 6 bases and 8 bases respectively, with 10 bases between them. This CDR3 is CASSPKVGYTF. CDR3 nucleotides: TGTGCCAGCAGCCCCAAGGTGGGCTACACCTTC.

V usage is TRBV28 and J usage is TRBJ1-1, with D hard to call. Trimming pared 10 bases from V and 1 base from J, leaving 16 bases between. Germline assignment: CDR1 MDHEN and CDR2 SYDVKM. The CDR3 loop spans 14 amino acids. The DNA for the CDR3 is TGTGCCATCAACTCGCGGGCGGGGAACACTGAAGCTTTCTTT. Translating it yields CAINSRAGNTEAFF.

This clone has just one count. V is TRBV28 and J is TRBJ2-7, with TRBD1 matching over 11 bases. Losses at the gene ends were 7 bases for V and 4 bases for J; bases not matched to a gene: 12. Per germline, CDR1 MDHEN and CDR2 SYDVKM. CDR3 size: 16 residues. The CDR3 region has the DNA TGTGCCAGCACCAAACCTAAGGGACAGGGGGTGTACGAGCAGTACTTC. It specifies CASTKPKGQGVYEQYF. Supplemented by reference TRBV28 and TRBJ2-7, the full variable domain reads DVKVTQSSRYLVKRTGEKVFLECVQDMDHENMFWYRQDPGLGLRLIYFSYDVKMKEKGDIPEGYSVSREKKERFSLILESASTNQTSMYLCASTKPKGQGVYEQYFGPGTRLTVT.

The rearrangement uses TRBV14 and TRBJ2-7; D gene ambiguous. The CDR3 length is 13 residues. Trimming removed 0 bases from V and 7 bases from J, with 10 bases in between. The germline V gene has CDR1 SGHDN and CDR2 FVKESK. The CDR3 DNA reads as TGTGCCAGCAGCCAAGATTTTAAGGGTGAGCAGTACTTC. Residues: CASSQDFKGEQYF.

The V call is TRBV6-5, the J call TRBJ1-1; possibly TRBD1 for D (5 bases). The CDR3 runs to 13 residues. Looked up from germline, CDR1 is MNHEY and CDR2 is SVGAGI. The V end lost 7 bases, the J end lost 4 bases, and 13 bases lay between the germline ends. CDR3 sequence reads: CASILTGGTEAFF. CDR3 DNA: TGTGCCAGCATCCTTACGGGGGGCACTGAAGCTTTCTTT.

The rearrangement links TRBV11-2 to TRBJ1-2; D unresolved. Per germline, CDR1 SGHAT and CDR2 FQNNGV. Deletions cut 0 bases from V and 7 bases from J, with 6 bases between. The CDR3 has 12 residues. DNA for the CDR3: TGTGCCAGCAGCTTAGAAGGGCCTGGCTACACCTTC. Its translation is CASSLEGPGYTF.

This clone was counted once. J is TRBJ2-7 and V is TRBV5-6; D unclear. The CDR3 loop spans 14 amino acids. Trimming took off 0 bases at V and 4 bases at J, with 11 bases between the two ends. From germline, CDR1 is SGHDT and CDR2 YYEEEE. The CDR3: CASSLGVSTYEQYF. CDR3 in DNA: TGTGCCAGCAGCTTGGGCGTAAGTACATACGAGCAGTACTTC.

The chain carries TRBV15 and TRBJ2-7; D call uncertain. Deletions cut 0 bases from V and 3 bases from J, with 12 bases between. The germline gives CDR1 LNHNV, CDR2 YYDKDF (reference sequence). The CDR3 is made up of 15 amino acids. DNA of the CDR3: TGTGCCACCAGCAGAGATCCCGGAGCCATCTACGAGCAGTACTTC. The encoded protein is CATSRDPGAIYEQYF.

A word on this clone: Other DNA sequences of this sample code for an identical CDR3. The rearrangement joins TRBV2 to TRBJ2-6; weak D call: TRBD2 (5 bases). The V gene's germline CDR1 is SNHLY and CDR2 FYNNEI. Deletions cut 6 bases from V and 0 bases from J, with 9 bases between. The CDR3 totals 15 residues. The CDR3 is CASRAGNSGANVLTF. CDR3 bases: TGTGCCAGCAGGGCCGGGAACTCTGGGGCCAACGTCCTGACTTTC.

The chain couples TRBV29-1 to TRBJ1-2; D is possibly TRBD1 (6 bases). V was clipped by 7 bases and J by 3 bases, with 21 bases between them. Germline V gene data show CDR1 as SQVTM and CDR2 as ANQGSEA. The CDR3 is 15 residues long. Here the CDR3 DNA reads TGCAGCGCGGGACAAGAACTTTACGTGGACTATGGCTACACCTTC. Translating it yields CSAGQELYVDYGYTF.

The chain has TRBV4-1 and TRBJ2-3; D gene unclear. Germline V gives CDR1 MGHRA, CDR2 YSYEKL. The ends were cut back, 0 bases at V and 4 bases at J, with 5 bases in the middle. The CDR3 is made up of 13 amino acids. CDR3 sequence: CASSQEIADTQYF. CDR3 nucleotide sequence: TGCGCCAGCAGCCAAGAAATAGCAGATACGCAGTATTTT.

On this clone itself: Other DNA sequences in the same sample also yield this CDR3. J is TRBJ1-5 and V is TRBV28; TRBD1 is a possible D gene (5 bases). Germline V CDR1 and CDR2: MDHEN, SYDVKM. CDR3 length: 18 residues. Trimming shortened V by 1 base and J by 0 bases, and 16 bases separated the two germline ends. The CDR3 loop is CASSLLGRWAYSNQPQHF. The CDR3 DNA is TGTGCCAGCAGTTTATTGGGACGGTGGGCTTATAGCAATCAGCCCCAGCATTTT.

This chain links TRBV4-2 with TRBJ2-3, with D perhaps matching TRBD2 (6 bases). Trimming shortened V by 4 bases and J by 3 bases, and 11 bases separated the two germline ends. The CDR3 is 14 residues long. Germline V gene lookup returns CDR1 LGHNA and CDR2 YNFKEQ. CDR3 bases: TGTGCCAGCAGCCCCGCCGGGGGTACAGATACGCAGTATTTT. It specifies CASSPAGGTDTQYF.

As regards this clone: With a far larger clone one base away, a read error is the likely cause. Other DNA sequences in this specimen translate into the identical CDR3. The chain carries TRBV7-8 and TRBJ2-3; D may be TRBD1 or TRBD2 (5 bases each). CDR3 length: 13 amino acids. Germline V gene lookup returns CDR1 SGHVS and CDR2 FQNEAQ. Trimming took 1 base from V and 3 from J, leaving 5 bases between them. The CDR3 sequence: CASSLGGTDTQYF. DNA of the CDR3: TGTGCCAGCAGCTTAGGGGGGACAGATACGCAGTATTTT.